This T cell receptor (beta chain) was profiled in a study of T cell changes during pregnancy in multiple sclerosis. Sequenced by immunoSEQ multiplex PCR; TCRdb stores in-frame clones only, minus some. The profile shows some 73,000 clones, almost 95% of them singletons. V was pared by 4 bases and J by 3 bases, with 5 bases of the junction left unmatched. The germline CDR1 and CDR2 sequences are SGHNT and YENEEA. This CDR3 spans 15 amino acids. The TCR sequence derives from a female donor in good health, enrolled as a control in a pregnancy study. The sequencing here drew on peripheral blood, taken in the third trimester of pregnancy. The rearrangement joins TRBV11-3 to TRBJ2-2; 7 nucleotides align to TRBD1. The CDR3 spells CASSYRQGYTGELFF. The CDR3 bases are TGTGCCAGCAGCTACCGACAGGGATACACCGGGGAGCTGTTTTTT.